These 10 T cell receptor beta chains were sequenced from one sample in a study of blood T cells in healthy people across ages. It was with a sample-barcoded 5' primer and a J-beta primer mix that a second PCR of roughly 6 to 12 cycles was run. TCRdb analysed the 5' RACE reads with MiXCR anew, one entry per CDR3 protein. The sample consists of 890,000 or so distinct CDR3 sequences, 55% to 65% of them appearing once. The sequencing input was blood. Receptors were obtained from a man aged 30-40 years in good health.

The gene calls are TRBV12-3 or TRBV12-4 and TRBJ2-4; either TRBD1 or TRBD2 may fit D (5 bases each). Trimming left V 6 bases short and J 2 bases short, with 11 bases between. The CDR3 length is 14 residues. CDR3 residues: CASRGVGSKNIQYF. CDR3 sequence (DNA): TGTGCCAGCAGGGGGGTCGGTTCCAAAAACATTCAGTACTTC.

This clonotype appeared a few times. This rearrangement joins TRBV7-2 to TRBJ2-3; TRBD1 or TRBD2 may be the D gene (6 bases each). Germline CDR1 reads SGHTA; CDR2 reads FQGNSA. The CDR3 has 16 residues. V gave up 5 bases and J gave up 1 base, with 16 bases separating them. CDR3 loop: CASSRRGSRRTDTQYF. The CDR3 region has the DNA TGTGCCAGCAGCCGGAGGGGGTCCCGACGCACAGATACGCAGTATTTT. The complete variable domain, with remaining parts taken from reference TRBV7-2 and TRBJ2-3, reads GAGVSQSPSNKVTEKGKDVELRCDPISGHTALYWYRQSLGQGLEFLIYFQGNSAPDKSGLPSDRFSAERTGGSVSTLTIQRTQQEDSAVYLCASSRRGSRRTDTQYFGPGTRLTVL.

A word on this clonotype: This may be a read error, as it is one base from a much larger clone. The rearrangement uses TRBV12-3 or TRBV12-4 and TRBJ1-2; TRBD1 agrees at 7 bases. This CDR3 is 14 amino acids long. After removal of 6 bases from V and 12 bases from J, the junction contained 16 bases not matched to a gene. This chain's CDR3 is CASRADSGTDANTF. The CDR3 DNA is TGTGCCAGCAGAGCGGACAGTGGGACAGACGCTAACACCTTC.

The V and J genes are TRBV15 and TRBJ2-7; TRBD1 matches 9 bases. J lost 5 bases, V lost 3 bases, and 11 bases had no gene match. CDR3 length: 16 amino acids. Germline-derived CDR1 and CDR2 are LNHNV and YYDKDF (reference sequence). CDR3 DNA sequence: TGTGCCACCAGCAGGGGCTTACAGGGGGCTAAAGACGAGCAGTACTTC. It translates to CATSRGLQGAKDEQYF.

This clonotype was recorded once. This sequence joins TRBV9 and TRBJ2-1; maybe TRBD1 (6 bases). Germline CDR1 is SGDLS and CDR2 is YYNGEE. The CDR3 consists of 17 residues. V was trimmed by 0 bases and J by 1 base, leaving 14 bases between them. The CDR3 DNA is TGTGCCAGCAGCGTAGGAGGTATGGGGGCATCCTACAATGAGCAGTTCTTC. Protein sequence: CASSVGGMGASYNEQFF.

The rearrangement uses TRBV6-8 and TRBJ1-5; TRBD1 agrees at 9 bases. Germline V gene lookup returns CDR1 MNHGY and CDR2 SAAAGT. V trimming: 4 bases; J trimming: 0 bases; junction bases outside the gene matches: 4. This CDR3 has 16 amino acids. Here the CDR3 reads CASSWDRAYSNQPQHF. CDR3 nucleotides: TGTGCCAGCAGTTGGGACAGGGCCTATAGCAATCAGCCCCAGCATTTT.

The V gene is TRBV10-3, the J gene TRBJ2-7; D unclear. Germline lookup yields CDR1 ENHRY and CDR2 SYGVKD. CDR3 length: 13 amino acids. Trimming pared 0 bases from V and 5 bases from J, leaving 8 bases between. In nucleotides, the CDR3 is TGTGCCATCAGTGAGTCGGCAAGGGACGAGCAGTACTTC. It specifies CAISESARDEQYF.

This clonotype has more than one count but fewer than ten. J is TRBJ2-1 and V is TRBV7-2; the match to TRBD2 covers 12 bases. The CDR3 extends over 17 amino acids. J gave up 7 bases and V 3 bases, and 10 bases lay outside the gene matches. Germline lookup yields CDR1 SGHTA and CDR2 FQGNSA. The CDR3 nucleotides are TGTGCCAGCAGCTTCGGACTAGCGGGGACCCTTGGGAATGAGCAGTTCTTC. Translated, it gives CASSFGLAGTLGNEQFF.

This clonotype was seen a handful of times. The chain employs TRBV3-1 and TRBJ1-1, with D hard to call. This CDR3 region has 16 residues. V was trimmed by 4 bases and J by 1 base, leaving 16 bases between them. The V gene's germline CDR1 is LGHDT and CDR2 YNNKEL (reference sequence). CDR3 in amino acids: CASSPTQRLRNTEAFF. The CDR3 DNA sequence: TGTGCCAGCAGCCCTACGCAGCGACTGAGGAACACTGAAGCTTTCTTT.

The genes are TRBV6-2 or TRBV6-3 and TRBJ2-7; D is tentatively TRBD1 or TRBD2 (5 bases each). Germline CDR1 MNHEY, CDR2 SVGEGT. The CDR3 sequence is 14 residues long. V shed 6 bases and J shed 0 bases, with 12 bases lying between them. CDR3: CASRGLGSSYEQYF. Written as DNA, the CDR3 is TGTGCCAGCAGGGGGCTGGGGAGCTCCTACGAGCAGTACTTC.